This T cell receptor (beta chain) stems from a study of blood T cell repertoires in COVID-19. Study details: PBMCs, B-cell-depleted T cells, or T cells provided the cDNA or gDNA that made up the material.

This table comes from immunoSEQ multiplex PCR, and its TCRdb copy is limited to in-frame clones, with some not included. The top ten hold roughly 12% of the sample, which has more than 65,000 clones, around 84% seen once. CDR1 and CDR2 from the germline V gene are ENHRY and SYGVKD. The CDR3 covers 15 residues. Trimming pared 3 bases from V and 0 bases from J, leaving 10 bases between. V usage is TRBV10-3 and J usage is TRBJ2-3, with D perhaps TRBD2 (5 bases). The specimen sequenced was peripheral blood. The TCR originated in a human donor in a cohort sampled during active COVID-19. This chain's CDR3 is CAISDGGTSTDTQYF. CDR3 nucleotide sequence: TGTGCCATCAGTGATGGAGGAACGAGCACAGATACGCAGTATTTT.